The entry that follows covers one T cell receptor beta chain sequence. Its specificity is unknown. TCRdb fed the reads into MiXCR, producing one record per CDR3 protein. The top ten clones hold around two fifths of a sample with roughly 500,000 distinct CDR3 sequences, approximately 42% of them seen once. CDR1 is SGHAT, CDR2 FQDESV, per germline (reference sequence). The CDR3 spans 12 residues. V lost 5 bases to trimming and J lost 8 bases; unmatched junction nucleotides: 4. This specimen belongs to a study of T cell repertoires in cytomegalovirus infection. Overall study: It can be stated that public TCR beta signatures indicated CMV infection as well as a matching HLA type. Study-wide points: Adding up the frequency of public TCR beta families identified people who carried CMV plus the relevant HLA.

This TCR was sampled from a human donor in good health (CMV status not recorded). Some clones in this sample may be carry-over from other donors' samples. The chain combines TRBV11-1 with TRBJ2-7, with 9 positions matching TRBD1. The sample in question was cultured PBMCs, obtained from culture after CMV antigen stimulation. This CDR3 is CASSGTGRKQYF. CDR3 bases: TGTGCCAGCAGCGGGACAGGGAGGAAGCAGTACTTC.